A selection of T cell receptor beta chains follows, all from one sample in a study of identical twins. In TCRdb, the 5' RACE reads were re-called with MiXCR into one record per CDR3 protein. The data contain roughly 770,000 distinct CDR3 sequences, about 18% of them seen just once; the ten biggest clones take up 10% to 15%. These data also formed part of another study, on T cells expressing NK-cell markers.

Sequenced input: PBMCs. The receptors shown here come from a woman between 18 and 30 years old in good health. CDR3s include the opening cysteine and the closing phenylalanine or tryptophan. D genes are given only for firm matches. Clone sizes are given selectively: once, few, many, or a class where the clone is expanded.

-,TRBV15,TRBJ2-7,-,TGTGCCACCAGCGGGTCCGGGACGGACTACGAGCAGTACTTC,CATSGSGTDYEQYF
few,TRBV20-1,TRBJ1-6,-,TGCAGTGCTAGATCTGGGGGGTCGAGGACACCCCTCCACTTT,CSARSGGSRTPLHF
few,TRBV6-2/TRBV6-3,TRBJ1-2,-,TGTGCCAGCAGTTTTAGGCGCAGGGAGCCGGATTTCTATGGCTACACCTTC,CASSFRRREPDFYGYTF
few,TRBV20-1,TRBJ1-6,-,TGCAGTGCTAGACCTGGGGGTCGGGATTCACCCCTCCACTTT,CSARPGGRDSPLHF
many,TRBV6-6,TRBJ2-7,-,TGTGCCAGCAGTTATTTTGCTTACGATGAGCAGTACTTC,CASSYFAYDEQYF
few,TRBV20-1,TRBJ1-5,-,TGCAGTGCTAGCGTAGTCGGGGGCAATCAGCCCCAGCATTTT,CSASVVGGNQPQHF
-,TRBV7-2,TRBJ2-7,TRBD2,TGTGCCAGCACCCAGGGACTAGCGGGAGGCGGCGAGCAGTACTTC,CASTQGLAGGGEQYF
-,TRBV6-2/TRBV6-3,TRBJ2-2,-,TGTGCCACCCTTGGAACCGAGACCGGGGAGCTGTTTTTT,CATLGTETGELFF
-,TRBV29-1,TRBJ2-2,-,TGCAGCGTCTTGGGGCAACCCGGGGAGCTGTTTTTT,CSVLGQPGELFF
many,TRBV12-3/TRBV12-4,TRBJ1-1,-,TGTGCCAGCAGTTTACTCTCGGGGACTGAAGCTTTCTTT,CASSLLSGTEAFF
few,TRBV6-1,TRBJ2-6,-,TGTGCCAGCAACAGAGACTCTGGGGCCAACGTCCTGACTTTC,CASNRDSGANVLTF
-,TRBV5-1,TRBJ1-1,-,TGCGCCAGCAGCTTCTATCCGGGAATGAACACTGAAGCTTTCTTT,CASSFYPGMNTEAFF
-,TRBV15,TRBJ2-1,TRBD2,TGTGCCACCAGTCGCGGGGGGGCGGATGGGAATGAGCAGTTCTTC,CATSRGGADGNEQFF
few,TRBV18,TRBJ2-5,TRBD2,TGTGCCAGCTCACCGGTTAGCGGGAGCGGAGAGACCCAGTACTTC,CASSPVSGSGETQYF
-,TRBV10-3,TRBJ2-1,-,TGTGCCATCAGTGTAGCGTCTAGCTCCTACAATGAGCAGTTCTTC,CAISVASSSYNEQFF
-,TRBV5-1,TRBJ1-2,TRBD1,TGCGCCAGCAGCACCAACGGGGACAGGGGCGGCTATGGCTACACCTTC,CASSTNGDRGGYGYTF
-,TRBV20-1,TRBJ2-7,TRBD2,TGCAGTGCTAGAGACCGTAGCGGGGGGTTCTCCTACGAGCAGTACTTC,CSARDRSGGFSYEQYF
few,TRBV6-2/TRBV6-3,TRBJ2-6,-,TGTGCCAGCAGTTACGGATCTCGGGCCAACGTCCTGACTTTC,CASSYGSRANVLTF
few,TRBV7-2,TRBJ2-1,TRBD2,TGTGCCAGCAGCCGCGGGGCGGGACTAGCGTTTAACAATGAGCAGTTCTTC,CASSRGAGLAFNNEQFF
many,TRBV20-1,TRBJ2-2,-,TGCAGTGTCGCGGACAGCGGAGCCGGGGAGCTGTTTTTT,CSVADSGAGELFF
-,TRBV10-2,TRBJ2-2,TRBD2,TGCGCCAGTCGCCCTTCTAGCGGGATAACCGGGGAGCTGTTTTTT,CASRPSSGITGELFF
-,TRBV20-1,TRBJ2-3,TRBD2,TGCAGTGCTAGAGACCCGGGCGGCGGGAGGACTTTCGGGGGGCAGTATTTT,CSARDPGGGRTFGGQYF
few,TRBV6-2/TRBV6-3,TRBJ2-3,-,TGTGCCAGCAGTAAGAGGACAGATACGCAGTATTTT,CASSKRTDTQYF
-,TRBV5-1,TRBJ2-7,-,TGCGCCAGCAGCTTGGTATCCGGAAACTACGAGCAGTACTTC,CASSLVSGNYEQYF
few,TRBV20-1,TRBJ2-1,TRBD2,TGCAGTGCGACCATAGCGGGAAGTCTCTACAATGAGCAGTTCTTC,CSATIAGSLYNEQFF
few,TRBV12-3/TRBV12-4,TRBJ1-4,-,TGTGCCAGCAGTATGGGTCTGAGACGTGAAAAACTGTTTTTT,CASSMGLRREKLFF
few,TRBV19,TRBJ2-2,-,TGTGCCAGTAGTATAAGTGGCCTCACCGGGGAGCTGTTTTTT,CASSISGLTGELFF
-,TRBV20-1,TRBJ1-1,-,TGCAGTGCTAGAGTTGCCTTCGGCGCTGAAGCTTTCTTT,CSARVAFGAEAFF
-,TRBV20-1,TRBJ2-7,TRBD1,TGCAGTGCTAGATTTGAGGGGACAGGGAGGGATAGCTACGAGCAGTACTTC,CSARFEGTGRDSYEQYF
-,TRBV5-5,TRBJ1-2,TRBD1,TGTGCCAGCAGCTTCGGGACAGCTCTAGACCTTAACTATGGCTACACCTTC,CASSFGTALDLNYGYTF
-,TRBV12-3/TRBV12-4,TRBJ2-3,-,TGTGCCAGCAACTCAGACCTGAGGGCTGCGGATACGCAGTATTTT,CASNSDLRAADTQYF
few,TRBV5-1,TRBJ2-7,-,TGCGCCAGCAGCTTGGTGTCTTCTGAGGGGCCCTACGAGCAGTACTTC,CASSLVSSEGPYEQYF
-,TRBV12-3/TRBV12-4,TRBJ2-1,-,TGTGCCAGCAGTTTGCAAGCCATGACCTCGAATGAGCAGTTCTTC,CASSLQAMTSNEQFF
few,TRBV10-1,TRBJ2-7,-,TGCGCCAGCAGTTCGGGACCCCGGGACGAGCAGTACTTC,CASSSGPRDEQYF
few,TRBV10-3,TRBJ2-1,-,TGTGCCATCAGTGAGTCGGGTGAGCAGTTCTTC,CAISESGEQFF
-,TRBV27,TRBJ2-2,-,TGTGCCAGCAGTTGGGGGGGCGTCACCGGGGAGCTGTTTTTT,CASSWGGVTGELFF
few,TRBV20-1,TRBJ2-1,-,TGCAGTGCTAGATCTCAGGAGAAGTCTTCATACAATGAGCAGTTCTTC,CSARSQEKSSYNEQFF
many,TRBV20-1,TRBJ1-5,TRBD1,TGCAGTGCTACCGACGCGACAGGGAAGGGCAATCAGCCCCAGCATTTT,CSATDATGKGNQPQHF
-,TRBV7-2,TRBJ2-7,-,TGTGCCAGCAGCTTAGTGCTTTGGTCCGACGAGCAGTACTTC,CASSLVLWSDEQYF
-,TRBV20-1,TRBJ2-5,TRBD2,TGCAGTGCTAGGAGCACTAGCGGGCGGGAGACCCAGTACTTC,CSARSTSGRETQYF
few,TRBV27,TRBJ2-3,TRBD1,TGTGCCAGCAGTCCGGGACAGGGGGCGTGGGATACGCAGTATTTT,CASSPGQGAWDTQYF
-,TRBV10-2,TRBJ2-5,TRBD1,TGCGCCAGCGGGACAGGGCAGACCCAGTACTTC,CASGTGQTQYF
-,TRBV29-1,TRBJ2-1,TRBD2,TGCAGCGTGCGGGGGGGCCGAGGAAATGAGCAGTTCTTC,CSVRGGRGNEQFF